These T cell receptor beta chains were read from a single sample in a study of beta chain features in type 1 diabetes. The assay was immunoSEQ multiplex PCR, and TCRdb's table has in-frame clones only and misses some. There are some 63,000 clones in the sample; roughly 49% occur only once, and 0.65% to 0.75% lies in the top ten. The sample consisted of central memory CD4+ T cells from blood. The receptor source for this set is a man aged 25 to 45 with type 1 diabetes. The CDR3 runs from the conserved cysteine through the conserved F or W. The D gene is left open where the match is weak. Size is omitted from some rows. Given values are once, few, many or a class for expanded clones.

- TRBJ2-1 - TRBV5-1 TGCGCCAGCAGCTTGGGGTGGGCCCTTTCCTACAATGAGCAGTTCTTC CASSLGWALSYNEQFF
few TRBJ2-7 - TRBV7-2 TGTGCCAGCAGCTTGGCTGGCGAGCAGTACTTC CASSLAGEQYF
- TRBJ1-3 TRBD1 TRBV5-1 TGCGCCAGCAGCTTGGACCCCGCGACAGGGTCTGTTGGAAACACCATATATTTT CASSLDPATGSVGNTIYF
- TRBJ2-3 TRBD2 TRBV18 TGTGCCAGCTCACCCTCTAGCGGGAGGGTCACAGATACGCAGTATTTT CASSPSSGRVTDTQYF
- TRBJ1-2 TRBD1 TRBV28 TGTGCCGCCCGACTTGGAGGGGGCAACTATGGCTACACCTTC CAARLGGGNYGYTF
- TRBJ2-2 - TRBV9 TGTGCCAGCAGCGGCCGGGACTCCAAAACCGGGGAGCTGTTTTTT CASSGRDSKTGELFF
few TRBJ2-7 TRBD2 TRBV19 TGTGCCAGTGGGCTAGCGGGGCCCTACGAGCAGTACTTC CASGLAGPYEQYF
once TRBJ1-1 TRBD1 TRBV19 TGTGCCAGTATTGGACAGGGGAACACTGAAGCTTTCTTT CASIGQGNTEAFF
- TRBJ2-7 - TRBV11-2 TGTGCCAGCAGCGCAGTCCACGGGGGTCAGCAGTACTTC CASSAVHGGQQYF
- TRBJ2-1 TRBD2 TRBV19 TGTGCCAGTAGTATATCTAGCGGGAGGTCCTACAATGAGCAGTTCTTC CASSISSGRSYNEQFF
- TRBJ2-1 - TRBV5-1 TGCGCCAGCACCCGGGACAGCGGGTACAATGAGCAGTTCTTC CASTRDSGYNEQFF
few TRBJ2-5 - TRBV7-2 TGTGCCAGCAGCCCACAGGGTTTGGGAGAGACCCAGTACTTC CASSPQGLGETQYF
- TRBJ2-7 - TRBV5-1 TGCGCCAGCCGTCAGGATCACTACGAGCAGTACTTC CASRQDHYEQYF
- TRBJ1-4 - TRBV15 TGTGCCACCAGCAGAGACCCCTTCGGTGGCAGGCTTAATGAAAAACTGTTTTTT CATSRDPFGGRLNEKLFF
few TRBJ1-1 TRBD1 TRBV6-5 TGTGCCAGCAGTACGGGACAGGGTATAGAAGCTTTCTTT CASSTGQGIEAFF
- TRBJ2-5 - TRBV10-2 TGCGCCAGCAGTGCAGGGCGGGAGACCCAGTACTTC CASSAGRETQYF
- TRBJ2-1 - TRBV5-1 TGCGCCAGCAGCTTGGGACAGTCCTACAATGAGCAGTTCTTC CASSLGQSYNEQFF
few TRBJ2-1 TRBD2 TRBV30 TGTGCCGGAGTAGAGGGAGGGAAATACAATGAGCAGTTCTTC CAGVEGGKYNEQFF
- TRBJ2-7 TRBD1 TRBV10-1 TGCGCCAGCAGTGAGCTGACAGGGGGATCCTACGAGCAGTACTTC CASSELTGGSYEQYF
- TRBJ1-6 - TRBV30 TGTGCCTGGAGTGAACAGCCGGAGGGGAATTCACCCCTCCACTTT CAWSEQPEGNSPLHF
- TRBJ1-1 - TRBV5-1 TGCGCCAGCAGCTTGGTCAGGGATACAGGGAAGGACACTGAAGCTTTCTTT CASSLVRDTGKDTEAFF
few TRBJ1-2 TRBD1 TRBV6-6 TGTGCCAGCAGCCGACCCGGGACAGAGGGCTATGGCTACACCTTC CASSRPGTEGYGYTF
few TRBJ2-1 - TRBV6-1 TGTGCCAGCAGTGAGACTTACAATGAGCAGTTCTTC CASSETYNEQFF
- TRBJ1-2 TRBD1 TRBV18 TGTGCCAGCTCACCATCCGGGACAGGGGGCCCGGGCGGCTATGGCTACACCTTC CASSPSGTGGPGGYGYTF
- TRBJ2-7 TRBD2 TRBV5-8 TGTGCCAGCAGCTACAGTGCGGGAGGGGGAATTTCCTACGAGCAGTACTTC CASSYSAGGGISYEQYF
- TRBJ1-2 - TRBV7-9 TGTGCCAGCAGCTTAGCTGACAAAAACTATGGCTACACCTTC CASSLADKNYGYTF
few TRBJ1-2 - TRBV6-5 TGTGCCAGCAGTTACTCGAGCGGGGATTCCTACTATGGCTACACCTTC CASSYSSGDSYYGYTF